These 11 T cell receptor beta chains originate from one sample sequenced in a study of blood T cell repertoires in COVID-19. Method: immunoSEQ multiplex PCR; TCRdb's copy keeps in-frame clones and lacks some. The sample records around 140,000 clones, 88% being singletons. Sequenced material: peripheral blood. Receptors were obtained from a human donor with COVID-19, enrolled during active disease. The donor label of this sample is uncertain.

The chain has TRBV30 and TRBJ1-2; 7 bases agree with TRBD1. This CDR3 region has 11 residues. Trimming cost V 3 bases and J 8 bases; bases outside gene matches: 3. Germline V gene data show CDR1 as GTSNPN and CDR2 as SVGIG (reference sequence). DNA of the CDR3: TGTGCCTGGAGCCCACAGGGGGGCTACACCTTC. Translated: CAWSPQGGYTF.

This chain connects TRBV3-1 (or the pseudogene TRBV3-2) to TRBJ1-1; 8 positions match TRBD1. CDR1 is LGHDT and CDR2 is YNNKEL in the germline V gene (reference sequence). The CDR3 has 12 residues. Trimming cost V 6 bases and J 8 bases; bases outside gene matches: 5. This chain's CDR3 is CASSRTGQEAFF. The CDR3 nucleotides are TGTGCCAGCAGTCGGACAGGGCAGGAAGCTTTCTTT.

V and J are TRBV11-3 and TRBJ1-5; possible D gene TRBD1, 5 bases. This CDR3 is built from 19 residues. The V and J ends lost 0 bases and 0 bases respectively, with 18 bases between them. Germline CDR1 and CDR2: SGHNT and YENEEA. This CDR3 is CASSLDGEGIRHSNQPQHF. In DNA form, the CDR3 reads TGTGCCAGCAGCTTAGATGGGGAGGGGATCAGGCATAGCAATCAGCCCCAGCATTTT.

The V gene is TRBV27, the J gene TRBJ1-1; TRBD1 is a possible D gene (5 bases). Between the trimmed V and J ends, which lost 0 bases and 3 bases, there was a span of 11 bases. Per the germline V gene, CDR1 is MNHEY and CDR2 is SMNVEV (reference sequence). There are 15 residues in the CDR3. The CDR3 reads CASSLSPRADTEAFF. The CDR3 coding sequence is TGTGCCAGCAGTTTATCCCCCAGGGCGGACACTGAAGCTTTCTTT.

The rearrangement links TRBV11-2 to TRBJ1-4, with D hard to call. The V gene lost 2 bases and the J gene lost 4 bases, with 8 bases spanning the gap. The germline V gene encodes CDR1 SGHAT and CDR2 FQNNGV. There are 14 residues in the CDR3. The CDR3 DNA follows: TGTGCCAGCAGCTTATCAAGGAGTAATGAAAAACTGTTTTTT. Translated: CASSLSRSNEKLFF. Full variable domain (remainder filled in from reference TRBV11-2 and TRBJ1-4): EAGVAQSPRYKIIEKRQSVAFWCNPISGHATLYWYQQILGQGPKLLIQFQNNGVVDDSQLPKDRFSAERLKGVDSTLKIQPAKLEDSAVYLCASSLSRSNEKLFFGSGTQLSVL.

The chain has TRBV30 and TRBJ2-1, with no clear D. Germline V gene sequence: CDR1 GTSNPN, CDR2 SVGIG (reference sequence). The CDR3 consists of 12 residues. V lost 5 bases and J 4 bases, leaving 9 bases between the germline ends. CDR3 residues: CAWEEVYNEQFF. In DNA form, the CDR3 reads TGTGCCTGGGAAGAGGTGTACAATGAGCAGTTCTTC.

CDR3: CASSERQGDFGANVLTF. In DNA, the CDR3 is TGTGCCAGCAGTGAGCGACAGGGGGACTTTGGGGCCAACGTCCTGACTTTC. This chain links TRBV25-1 with TRBJ2-6; TRBD1 agrees at 9 bases. The CDR3 extends over 17 amino acids. CDR1 is MGHDK, CDR2 SYGVNS, per germline. J was trimmed by 3 bases and V by 3 bases; bases with no gene match: 6.

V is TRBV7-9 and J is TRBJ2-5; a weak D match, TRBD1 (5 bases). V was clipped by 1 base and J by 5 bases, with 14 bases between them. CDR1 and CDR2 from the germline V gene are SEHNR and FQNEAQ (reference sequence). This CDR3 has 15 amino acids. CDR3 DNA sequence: TGTGCCAGCAGCTTAGGGCAGGGCATCATCGAGACCCAGTACTTC. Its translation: CASSLGQGIIETQYF.

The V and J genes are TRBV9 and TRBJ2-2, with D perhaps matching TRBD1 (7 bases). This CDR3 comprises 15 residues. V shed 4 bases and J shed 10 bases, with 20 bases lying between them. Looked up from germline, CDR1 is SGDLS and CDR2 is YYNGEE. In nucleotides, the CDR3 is TGTGCCAGCAGCCCATTCAGGGGGGCGCCCCAGGAGCTGTTTTTT. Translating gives CASSPFRGAPQELFF.

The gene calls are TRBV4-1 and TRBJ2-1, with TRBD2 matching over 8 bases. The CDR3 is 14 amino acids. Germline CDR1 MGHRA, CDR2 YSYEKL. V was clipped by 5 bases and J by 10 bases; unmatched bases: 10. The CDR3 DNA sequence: TGCGCCAGCAGCTTCCGGGGGGGCCGAAGCGAGCAGTTCTTC. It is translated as CASSFRGGRSEQFF.

CDR3: CASSLMTGADTQYF. The CDR3 bases are TGCGCCAGCAGCTTGATGACAGGGGCAGATACGCAGTATTTT. This sequence joins TRBV5-1 and TRBJ2-3; TRBD1 matches 8 bases. Trimming removed 1 base from V and 4 bases from J; junction bases left unmatched: 2. CDR3 length: 14 residues. The V gene's germline CDR1 is SGHRS and CDR2 YFSETQ. Complete variable domain (other parts from reference TRBV5-1 and TRBJ2-3): KAGVTQTPRYLIKTRGQQVTLSCSPISGHRSVSWYQQTPGQGLQFLFEYFSETQRNKGNFPGRFSGRQFSNSRSEMNVSTLELGDSALYLCASSLMTGADTQYFGPGTRLTVL.